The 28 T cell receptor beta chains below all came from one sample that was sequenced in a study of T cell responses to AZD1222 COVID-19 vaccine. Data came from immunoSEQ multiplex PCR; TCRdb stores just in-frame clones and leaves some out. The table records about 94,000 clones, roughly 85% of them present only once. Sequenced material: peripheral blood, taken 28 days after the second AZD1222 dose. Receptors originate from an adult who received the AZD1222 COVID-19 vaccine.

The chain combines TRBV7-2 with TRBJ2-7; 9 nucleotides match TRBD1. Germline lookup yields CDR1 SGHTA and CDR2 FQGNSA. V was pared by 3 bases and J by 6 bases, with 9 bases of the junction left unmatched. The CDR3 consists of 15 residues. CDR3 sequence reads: CASSLGGTGQGEQYF. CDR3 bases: TGTGCCAGCAGCTTGGGCGGGACAGGGCAAGGCGAGCAGTACTTC.

The DNA of the CDR3 is TGTGCCAGCAGCACCCGACAGGGAAATGCATCACCCCTCCACTTT. It codes for CASSTRQGNASPLHF. This sequence joins TRBV7-6 and TRBJ1-6, with 7 bases that match TRBD1. This CDR3 spans 15 amino acids. The germline V gene has CDR1 SGHVS and CDR2 FNYEAQ. Losses at the gene ends were 5 bases for V and 10 bases for J; bases not matched to a gene: 11.

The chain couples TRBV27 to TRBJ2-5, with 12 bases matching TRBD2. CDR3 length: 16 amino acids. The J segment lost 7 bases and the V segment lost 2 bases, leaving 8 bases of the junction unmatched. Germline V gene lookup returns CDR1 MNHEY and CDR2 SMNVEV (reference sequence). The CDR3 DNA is TGTGCCAGCAGTTTACCCGGACTAGCGGGGATGAGGACCCAGTACTTC. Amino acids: CASSLPGLAGMRTQYF.

The CDR3 protein is CASSQPSGSGRIYEQYF. The DNA for the CDR3 is TGTGCCAGCAGCCAGCCCTCGGGTAGCGGGAGAATCTACGAGCAGTACTTC. The rearrangement links TRBV4-2 to TRBJ2-7; 9 bases are a match to TRBD2. Trimming at V came to 3 bases and at J to 3 bases, leaving 12 bases not matched to a gene. Germline CDR1 LGHNA, CDR2 YNFKEQ. This CDR3 contains 17 residues.

For the CDR3, the DNA is TGTGCCAGCAGTCCCCTCGGACAGCGGGGTTCACCCCTCCACTTT. It encodes CASSPLGQRGSPLHF. The chain recombines TRBV28 with TRBJ1-6, with TRBD1 as a possible D gene (6 bases). The CDR3 is made up of 15 amino acids. The germline CDR1 and CDR2 sequences are MDHEN and SYDVKM. With 5 bases removed from V and 9 bases from J, the gap between germline ends came to 17 bases.

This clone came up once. The CDR3 nucleotides are TGCGCCAGCAGCTTGGGGGGGACAGCAACTAATGAAAAACTGTTTTTT. It yields the protein CASSLGGTATNEKLFF. This chain joins TRBV5-1 and TRBJ1-4; 7 bases match TRBD1. CDR1 is SGHRS, CDR2 YFSETQ, per germline. The CDR3 length is 16 residues. The V gene end was trimmed by 0 bases and the J gene end by 0 bases; junction bases not matched to a gene: 2.

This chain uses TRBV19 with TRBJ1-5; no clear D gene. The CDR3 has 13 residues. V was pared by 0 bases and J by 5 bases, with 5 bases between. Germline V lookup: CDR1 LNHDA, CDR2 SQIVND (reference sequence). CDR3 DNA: TGTGCCAGTAGTATAGACCTGGATCAGCCCCAGCATTTT. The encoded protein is CASSIDLDQPQHF.

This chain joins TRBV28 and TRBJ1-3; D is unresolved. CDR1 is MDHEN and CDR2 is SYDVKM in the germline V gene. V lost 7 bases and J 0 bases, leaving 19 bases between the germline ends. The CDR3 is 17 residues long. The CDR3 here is CASNSLVGSISGNTIYF. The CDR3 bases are TGTGCCAGCAACTCCCTGGTGGGGTCAATCTCTGGAAACACCATATATTTT.

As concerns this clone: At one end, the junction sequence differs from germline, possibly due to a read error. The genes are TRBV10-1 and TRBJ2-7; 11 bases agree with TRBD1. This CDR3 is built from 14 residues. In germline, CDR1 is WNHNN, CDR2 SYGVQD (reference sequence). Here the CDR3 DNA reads TGCGCCGGCAGTCGGGACAGGGGGGGAACCGAGCAGTACTTC. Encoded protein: CAGSRDRGGTEQYF.

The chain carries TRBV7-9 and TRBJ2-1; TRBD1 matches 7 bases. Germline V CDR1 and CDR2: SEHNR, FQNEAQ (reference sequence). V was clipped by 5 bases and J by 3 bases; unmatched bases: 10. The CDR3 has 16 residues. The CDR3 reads CASSPRQGWGYNEQFF. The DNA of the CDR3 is TGTGCCAGCAGCCCGAGACAGGGCTGGGGCTACAATGAGCAGTTCTTC.

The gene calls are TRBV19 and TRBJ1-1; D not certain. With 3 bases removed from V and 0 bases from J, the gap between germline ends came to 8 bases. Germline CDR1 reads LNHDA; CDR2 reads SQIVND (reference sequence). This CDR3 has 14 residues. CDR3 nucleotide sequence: TGTGCCAGTAGTATGGGTTCCGTGAACACTGAAGCTTTCTTT. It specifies CASSMGSVNTEAFF. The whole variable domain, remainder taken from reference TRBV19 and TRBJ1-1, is DGGITQSPKYLFRKEGQNVTLSCEQNLNHDAMYWYRQDPGQGLRLIYYSQIVNDFQKGDIAEGYSVSREKKESFPLTVTSAQKNPTAFYLCASSMGSVNTEAFFGQGTRLTVV.

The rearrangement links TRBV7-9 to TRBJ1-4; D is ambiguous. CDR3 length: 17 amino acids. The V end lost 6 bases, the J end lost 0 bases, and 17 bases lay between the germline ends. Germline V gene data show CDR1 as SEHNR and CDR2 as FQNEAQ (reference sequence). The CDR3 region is CASSIRAWGATNEKLFF. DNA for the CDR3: TGTGCCAGCAGTATCCGGGCGTGGGGTGCAACTAATGAAAAACTGTTTTTT. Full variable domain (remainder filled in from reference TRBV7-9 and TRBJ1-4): DTGVSQNPRHKITKRGQNVTFRCDPISEHNRLYWYRQTLGQGPEFLTYFQNEAQLEKSRLLSDRFSAERPKGSFSTLEIQRTEQGDSAMYLCASSIRAWGATNEKLFFGSGTQLSVL.

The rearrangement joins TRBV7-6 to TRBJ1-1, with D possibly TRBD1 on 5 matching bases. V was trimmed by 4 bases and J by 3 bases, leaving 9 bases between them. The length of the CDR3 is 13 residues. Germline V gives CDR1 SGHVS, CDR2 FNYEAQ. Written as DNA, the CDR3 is TGTGCCAGCAGCTCTCTAGGGGACACTGAAGCTTTCTTT. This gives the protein CASSSLGDTEAFF.

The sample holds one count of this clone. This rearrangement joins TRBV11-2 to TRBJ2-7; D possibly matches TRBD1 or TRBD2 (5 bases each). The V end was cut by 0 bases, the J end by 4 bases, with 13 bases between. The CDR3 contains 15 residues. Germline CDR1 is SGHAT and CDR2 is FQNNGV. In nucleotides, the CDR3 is TGTGCCAGCAGCTTAGATGGGACCATGAGGTACGAGCAGTACTTC. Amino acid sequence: CASSLDGTMRYEQYF.

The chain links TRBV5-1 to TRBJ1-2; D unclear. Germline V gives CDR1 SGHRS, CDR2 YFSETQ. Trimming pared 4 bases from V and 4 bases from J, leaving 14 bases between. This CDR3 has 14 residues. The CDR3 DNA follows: TGCGCCAGCAGCCCCTTTGAGGGTGGCTATGGCTACACCTTC. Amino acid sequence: CASSPFEGGYGYTF. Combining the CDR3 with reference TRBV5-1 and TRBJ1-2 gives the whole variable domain KAGVTQTPRYLIKTRGQQVTLSCSPISGHRSVSWYQQTPGQGLQFLFEYFSETQRNKGNFPGRFSGRQFSNSRSEMNVSTLELGDSALYLCASSPFEGGYGYTFGSGTRLTVV.

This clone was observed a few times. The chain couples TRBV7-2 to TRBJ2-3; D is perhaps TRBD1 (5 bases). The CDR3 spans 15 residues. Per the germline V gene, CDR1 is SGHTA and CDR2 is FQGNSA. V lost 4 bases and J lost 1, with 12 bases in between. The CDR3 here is CASSSRVGGTDTQYF. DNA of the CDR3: TGTGCCAGCAGCTCCAGGGTAGGGGGCACAGATACGCAGTATTTT.

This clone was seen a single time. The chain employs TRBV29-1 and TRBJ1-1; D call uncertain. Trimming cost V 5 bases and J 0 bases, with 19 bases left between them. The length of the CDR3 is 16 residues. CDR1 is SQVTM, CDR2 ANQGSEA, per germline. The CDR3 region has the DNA TGCAGCGTTATCGGGCGGTCCATTTTAATGAACACTGAAGCTTTCTTT. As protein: CSVIGRSILMNTEAFF.

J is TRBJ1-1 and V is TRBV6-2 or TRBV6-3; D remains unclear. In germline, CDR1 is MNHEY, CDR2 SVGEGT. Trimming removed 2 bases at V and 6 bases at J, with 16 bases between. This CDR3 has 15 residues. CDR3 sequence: CASSYPAETHAEAFF. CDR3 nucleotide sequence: TGTGCCAGCAGTTACCCCGCAGAGACTCACGCTGAAGCTTTCTTT.

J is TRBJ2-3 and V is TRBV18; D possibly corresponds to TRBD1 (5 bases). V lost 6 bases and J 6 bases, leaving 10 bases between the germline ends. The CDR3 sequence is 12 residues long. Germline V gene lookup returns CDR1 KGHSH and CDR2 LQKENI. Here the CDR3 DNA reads TGTGCCAGCTCCTGGTCAGGGGATACGCAGTATTTT. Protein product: CASSWSGDTQYF.

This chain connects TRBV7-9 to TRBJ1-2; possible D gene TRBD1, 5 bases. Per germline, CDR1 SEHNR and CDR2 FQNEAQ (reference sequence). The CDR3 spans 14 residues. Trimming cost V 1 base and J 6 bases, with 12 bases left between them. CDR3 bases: TGTGCCAGCAGCTTAGGGGGGGTACGGAATGGCTACACCTTC. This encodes CASSLGGVRNGYTF.

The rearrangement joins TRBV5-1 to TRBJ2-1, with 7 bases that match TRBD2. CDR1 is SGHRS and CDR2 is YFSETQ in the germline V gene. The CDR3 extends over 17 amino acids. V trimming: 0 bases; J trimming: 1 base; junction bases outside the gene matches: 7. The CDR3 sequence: CASSLAGTTLSYNEQFF. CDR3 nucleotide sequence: TGCGCCAGCAGCTTGGCCGGGACTACCTTATCCTACAATGAGCAGTTCTTC.

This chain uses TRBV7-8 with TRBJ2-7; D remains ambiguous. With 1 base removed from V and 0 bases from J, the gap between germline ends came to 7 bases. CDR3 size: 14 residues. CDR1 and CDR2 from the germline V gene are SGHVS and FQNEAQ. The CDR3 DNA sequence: TGTGCCAGCAGCTTAGTCGCTTTCTCCTACGAGCAGTACTTC. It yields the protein CASSLVAFSYEQYF.

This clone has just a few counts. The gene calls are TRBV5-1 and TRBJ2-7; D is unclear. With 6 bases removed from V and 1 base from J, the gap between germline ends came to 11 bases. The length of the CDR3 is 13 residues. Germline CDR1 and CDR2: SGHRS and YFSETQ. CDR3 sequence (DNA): TGCGCCAGCACTGAGCTGCCGTCCTACGAGCAGTACTTC. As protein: CASTELPSYEQYF.

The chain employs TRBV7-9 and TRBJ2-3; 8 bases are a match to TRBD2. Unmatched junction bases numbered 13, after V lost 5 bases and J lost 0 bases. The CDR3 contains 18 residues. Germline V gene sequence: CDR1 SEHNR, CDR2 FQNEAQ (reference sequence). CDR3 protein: CASSRGGRGPVSTDTQYF. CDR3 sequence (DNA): TGTGCCAGCAGCCGGGGGGGGCGAGGTCCCGTAAGCACAGATACGCAGTATTTT.

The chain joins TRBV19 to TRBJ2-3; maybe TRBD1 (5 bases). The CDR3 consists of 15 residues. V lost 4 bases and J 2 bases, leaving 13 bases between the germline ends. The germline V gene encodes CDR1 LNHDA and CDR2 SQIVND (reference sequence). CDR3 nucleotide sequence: TGTGCCAGTAGTAAGGACACCCTACTCACAGATACGCAGTATTTT. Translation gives CASSKDTLLTDTQYF. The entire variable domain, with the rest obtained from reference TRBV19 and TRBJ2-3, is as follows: DGGITQSPKYLFRKEGQNVTLSCEQNLNHDAMYWYRQDPGQGLRLIYYSQIVNDFQKGDIAEGYSVSREKKESFPLTVTSAQKNPTAFYLCASSKDTLLTDTQYFGPGTRLTVL.

The CDR3 nucleotides read TGTGCCAGCAGCTCTGAGGACAGGGGGTCCGATACGCAGTATTTT. Protein: CASSSEDRGSDTQYF. The chain carries TRBV5-6 and TRBJ2-3; 10 nucleotides align to TRBD1. After removal of 3 bases from V and 6 bases from J, the junction contained 7 bases not matched to a gene. The CDR3 runs to 15 residues. Germline values: CDR1 SGHDT, CDR2 YYEEEE.

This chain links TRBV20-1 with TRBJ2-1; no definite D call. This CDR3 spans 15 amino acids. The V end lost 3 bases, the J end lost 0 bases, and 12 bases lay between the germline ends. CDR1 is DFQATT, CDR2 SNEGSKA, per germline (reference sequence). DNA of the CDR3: TGCAGTGCTAGTCCCCTGGGGATCTCCTACAATGAGCAGTTCTTC. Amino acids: CSASPLGISYNEQFF.

CDR3 sequence reads: CASSERRSSGNTIYF. The CDR3 DNA follows: TGTGCCAGCAGTGAGAGGAGGAGCTCTGGAAACACCATATATTTT. This sequence joins TRBV6-1 and TRBJ1-3; no definite D call. V lost 3 bases and J 0 bases, leaving 9 bases between the germline ends. The CDR3 is 15 residues long. The germline gives CDR1 MNHNS, CDR2 SASEGT.